This T cell receptor (beta chain) was identified in a study of technical replicates of blood from several donors (dated by TCRdb to 2016 to 2017). Library method: the immunoSEQ multiplex PCR assay. The table was pulled from immuneACCESS by TCRdb, which kept in-frame rearrangements only. Such tables lose some clones; where checked, under half of the loss comes from unresolved V genes, and the rest has no known cause. The sample table lists some 83,000 clones, approximately 94% of them with a count of one. Together, the top ten hold about 0.27% of the sample. On this clone: Its antigen has not been determined. Base qualities are not provided; no much larger clone lies one nucleotide away.

The sequence came from a human donor in good health. The sequenced material came from T cells isolated from PBMCs.

The CDR3 loop reads CASARDVSYEQYF. The DNA reads as follows: TGCGCCAGCGCGCGGGACGTCTCCTACGAGCAGTACTTC. The chain is made from TRBV10-2 and TRBJ2-7; the best D guess is TRBD2, with 6 bases matching. The cysteine opens and the phenylalanine closes a CDR3 of 13 amino acids. The read is trimmed to its CDR3 DNA, 39 bases read in frame from base 1. In the germline V gene, CDR1 corresponds to WSHSY and CDR2 to SAAADI. V lost 8 bases and J lost 0 bases; the stretch between them is 11 bases long.